Below, 17 T cell receptor beta chains from the same sample are listed, as sequenced in a study of shared clonotypes between healthy human individuals. Assay used: immunoSEQ multiplex PCR; TCRdb lists only in-frame clones, some missing. Of millions of clones in the sample, about 95% were seen once. Sequenced input: naive CD4+ T cells sorted from blood. Subset described: CD45RA+ positively selected. The receptors here all came from a man between 18 and 29 years old in good health.

In its sample, this clone was seen a few times. V gene TRBV30 combines with J gene TRBJ1-5; D ambiguous. CDR3 length: 13 residues. Germline loops: CDR1 GTSNPN, CDR2 SVGIG (reference sequence). V was cut by 3 bases and J by 2 bases, with 8 bases left in between. CDR3 sequence reads: CAWSISGNQPQHF. DNA for the CDR3: TGTGCCTGGAGCATATCCGGCAATCAGCCCCAGCATTTT.

The chain combines TRBV4-1 with TRBJ2-2; no firm D call. CDR1 is MGHRA and CDR2 is YSYEKL in the germline V gene. The V end lost 0 bases, the J end lost 2 bases, and 10 bases lay between the germline ends. CDR3 length: 16 amino acids. The CDR3 region has the DNA TGCGCCAGCAGCCAAGATTCCAACCTTAACACCGGGGAGCTGTTTTTT. The encoded protein is CASSQDSNLNTGELFF.

This chain links TRBV11-2 with TRBJ2-1; D unresolved. CDR1 is SGHAT, CDR2 FQNNGV, per germline. The CDR3 runs to 14 residues. V was shortened by 3 bases and J by 4 bases, with 10 bases between the two germline ends. The CDR3, as DNA: TGTGCCAGCAGCTTCAGGCCAGAGTACAATGAGCAGTTCTTC. Translation: CASSFRPEYNEQFF.

CDR3: CASRRTGLNQPQHF. The CDR3 DNA reads as TGTGCCAGCAGGAGGACAGGCCTAAATCAGCCCCAGCATTTT. The chain recombines TRBV2 with TRBJ1-5, with 7 bases that match TRBD1. V was pared by 6 bases and J by 4 bases, with 6 bases of the junction left unmatched. In germline, CDR1 is SNHLY, CDR2 FYNNEI. The CDR3 spans 14 residues.

The V and J genes are TRBV2 and TRBJ2-1, with 9 bases fitting TRBD2. The CDR3 spans 15 residues. Trimming cost V 3 bases and J 9 bases; bases outside gene matches: 9. Germline V gene lookup returns CDR1 SNHLY and CDR2 FYNNEI. The CDR3 loop reads CASSEGSGRRGEQFF. In DNA, the CDR3 is TGTGCCAGCAGTGAGGGTAGCGGGAGAAGGGGTGAGCAGTTCTTC.

CDR3: CASSREQGETQYF. CDR3 nucleotides: TGTGCCAGCAGCCGAGAACAGGGAGAGACCCAGTACTTC. The chain employs TRBV11-2 and TRBJ2-5; perhaps TRBD1 as D (6 bases). Trimming cost V 5 bases and J 4 bases, with 11 bases left between them. The length of the CDR3 is 13 residues. Germline V CDR1 and CDR2: SGHAT, FQNNGV.

J is TRBJ1-2 and V is TRBV5-8; 9 bases line up with TRBD1. In germline, CDR1 is SGHTS, CDR2 YDEGEE. This CDR3 comprises 13 residues. The V segment lost 4 bases and the J segment 4 bases; nucleotides outside the gene matches: 2. The CDR3 loop is CASSRTGAYGYTF. The CDR3 DNA reads as TGTGCCAGCAGCCGGACAGGGGCCTATGGCTACACCTTC.

The gene calls are TRBV6-1 and TRBJ2-1, with D perhaps TRBD2 (6 bases). The V gene lost 1 base and the J gene lost 8 bases, with 12 bases spanning the gap. Germline assignment: CDR1 MNHNS and CDR2 SASEGT. This CDR3 spans 14 amino acids. CDR3 amino acids: CASSEGWRGDEQFF. CDR3 DNA: TGTGCCAGCAGTGAAGGGTGGAGGGGTGATGAGCAGTTCTTC.

The rearrangement uses TRBV10-3 and TRBJ2-5, with 8 bases fitting TRBD2. The length of the CDR3 is 14 residues. Germline CDR1 ENHRY, CDR2 SYGVKD. V trimming: 6 bases; J trimming: 5 bases; junction bases outside the gene matches: 8. The CDR3 DNA reads TGTGCCATCAGGTTAGGAGCGGGAGCCGAGACCCAGTACTTC. Encoded protein: CAIRLGAGAETQYF.

The chain recombines TRBV29-1 with TRBJ2-1, with D possibly TRBD2 on 6 matching bases. This CDR3 comprises 18 residues. Deletions cut 0 bases from V and 1 base from J, with 19 bases between. CDR1 and CDR2 from the germline V gene are SQVTM and ANQGSEA. DNA for the CDR3: TGCAGCGTTGAAGAAGTTAGGTCTCGGAGGGCATCCTACAATGAGCAGTTCTTC. Protein product: CSVEEVRSRRASYNEQFF.

This clone has a single count. The rearrangement uses TRBV7-9 and TRBJ2-7; 10 bases align to TRBD1. Germline lookup yields CDR1 SEHNR and CDR2 FQNEAQ (reference sequence). Trimming cost V 3 bases and J 5 bases; bases outside gene matches: 4. This CDR3 has 14 residues. The CDR3 DNA follows: TGTGCCAGCAGCTTGGGACAGGGGCCCGACGAGCAGTACTTC. This codes for CASSLGQGPDEQYF.

V and J are TRBV5-4 and TRBJ2-5; D may correspond to TRBD1 or TRBD2 (5 bases each). The CDR3 length is 14 residues. V was shortened by 5 bases and J by 2 bases, with 13 bases between the two germline ends. Germline CDR1 reads SGHNT; CDR2 reads YYREEE (reference sequence). In nucleotides, the CDR3 is TGTGCCAGCAGTTCACGGGACCTACAAGAGACCCAGTACTTC. Protein sequence: CASSSRDLQETQYF.

This chain joins TRBV7-9 and TRBJ1-1; 10 positions agree with TRBD1. V was pared by 5 bases and J by 9 bases, with 9 bases of the junction left unmatched. CDR1 SEHNR and CDR2 FQNEAQ come from the germline V gene (reference sequence). The CDR3 totals 14 residues. CDR3 bases: TGTGCCAGCAGCCCCACGACAGGGGGCCAGAAAGCTTTCTTT. Its translation: CASSPTTGGQKAFF.

V is TRBV7-8 and J is TRBJ2-5, with a tentative D call TRBD1 (6 bases). V was trimmed by 2 bases and J by 5 bases, leaving 15 bases between them. CDR3 length: 15 residues. Germline CDR1 SGHVS, CDR2 FQNEAQ. The CDR3 DNA sequence: TGTGCCAGCAGCTTACCGCAGGGGATGTGGGAGACCCAGTACTTC. Its translation is CASSLPQGMWETQYF.

The V call is TRBV9, the J call TRBJ1-4; 12 bases line up with TRBD1. V gave up 0 bases and J gave up 4 bases; unmatched junction bases: 7. In germline, CDR1 is SGDLS, CDR2 YYNGEE. The CDR3 loop spans 18 amino acids. The CDR3 bases are TGTGCCAGCAGCGTAGGCCCCGGGACAGGGGGCAGTAATGAAAAACTGTTTTTT. This codes for CASSVGPGTGGSNEKLFF.

CDR3 sequence reads: CASNPLAGSTDTQYF. For the CDR3, the DNA is TGCGCCAGCAACCCCCTAGCGGGAAGCACAGATACGCAGTATTTT. The chain joins TRBV5-1 to TRBJ2-3; 9 nucleotides align to TRBD2. Germline V gives CDR1 SGHRS, CDR2 YFSETQ. V lost 6 bases to trimming and J lost 0 bases; unmatched junction nucleotides: 5. This CDR3 region has 15 residues.

The V gene is TRBV6-1, the J gene TRBJ1-1; unclear D gene. The germline V gene has CDR1 MNHNS and CDR2 SASEGT. V lost 5 bases to trimming and J lost 3 bases, with 16 bases between them. The CDR3 is 15 amino acids. The CDR3 sequence is CASSSIFEVHTEAFF. DNA of the CDR3: TGTGCCAGCAGTTCCATTTTTGAGGTCCACACTGAAGCTTTCTTT.